This T cell receptor (beta chain) was observed in a study of cytomegalovirus exposure and HLA in healthy donors. The study, taken as a whole, reports: Reports showed the classifier diagnosing cytomegalovirus status with high specificity and sensitivity. There were some V segments, including TRBV6-2 and TRBV6-3, excluded as indistinguishable. A later analysis reportedly identified an Asian-associated ancestry cluster as carrying fewer N-insertions than the 666-donor mean. Analyzed later, most CMV-associated TCR beta chains appeared HLA-restricted.

On this clone itself: What it binds is unknown.

Per germline, CDR1 SGHNT and CDR2 YYREEE (reference sequence). V dropped 5 bases and J dropped 6; count of bases not matched to a gene: 10. This CDR3 region has 15 residues. A multiplex PCR was run with 60 Vbeta primers and 13 Jbeta primers. Assay used: immunoSEQ multiplex PCR; TCRdb lists only in-frame clones, some missing. The sample has approximately 180,000 clones; over 60% are singletons. The receptor's source is a man aged 35 to 55 in good health and CMV-seropositive. The chain couples TRBV5-4 to TRBJ2-2; 7 bases line up with TRBD1. Sequenced sample: PBMCs. DNA for the CDR3: TGTGCCAGCAGAGAACAGGGGAATGGGGCCGGGGAGCTGTTTTTT. Its protein product is CASREQGNGAGELFF.